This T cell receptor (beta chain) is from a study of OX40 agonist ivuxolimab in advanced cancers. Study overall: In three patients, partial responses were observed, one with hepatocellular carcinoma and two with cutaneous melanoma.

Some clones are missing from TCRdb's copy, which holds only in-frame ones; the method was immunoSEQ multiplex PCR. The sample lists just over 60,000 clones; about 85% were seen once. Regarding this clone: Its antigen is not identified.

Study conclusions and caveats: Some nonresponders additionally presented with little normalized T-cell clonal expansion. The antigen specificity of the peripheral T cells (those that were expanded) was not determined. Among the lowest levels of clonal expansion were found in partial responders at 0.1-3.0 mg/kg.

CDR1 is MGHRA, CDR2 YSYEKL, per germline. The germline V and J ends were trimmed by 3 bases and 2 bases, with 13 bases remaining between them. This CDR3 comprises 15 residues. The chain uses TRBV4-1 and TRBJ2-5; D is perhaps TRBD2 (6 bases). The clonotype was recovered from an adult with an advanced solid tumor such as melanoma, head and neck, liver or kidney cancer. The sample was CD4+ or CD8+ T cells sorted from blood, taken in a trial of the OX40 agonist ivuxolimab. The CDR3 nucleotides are TGCGCCAGCAGCCACATGCAGCGGGCACAAGAGACCCAGTACTTC. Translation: CASSHMQRAQETQYF.